This TCR beta chain was obtained from a study of response to subunit inactivated influenza vaccine. CDR3 length equals 17 residues. The germline gives CDR1 LGHDT, CDR2 YNNKEL (reference sequence). V gave up 2 bases and J gave up 3 bases; unmatched junction bases: 7. TCRdb called the RT-PCR reads again in MiXCR, with one record for every CDR3 protein. The sample lists some 640,000 distinct CDR3 sequences, 11% to 15% occurring once. A remark on this clonotype: The antigen remains unidentified.

Study-wide results and limits: Few new T cells, the authors suggested, are recruited by each seasonal influenza vaccination.

The chain couples TRBV3-1 to TRBJ2-7; TRBD2 matches 13 bases. The specimen comprised PBMCs from blood, sampled around 15 days before vaccination. This receptor was taken from a man aged 45-65 years who received an inactivated influenza vaccine. CDR3 residues: CASSQYSGLAGNYEQYF. CDR3 DNA: TGTGCCAGCAGCCAATACTCGGGACTAGCGGGGAACTACGAGCAGTACTTC.